The clone carrying this TCR beta chain was detected a few times. V lost 4 bases and J lost 6, with 13 bases in between. Germline loops: CDR1 LNHDA, CDR2 SQIVND (reference sequence). The CDR3 is made up of 14 amino acids. Presentation of ophthalmopathy in the donors involved moderate-to-severe activity, CAS ≥3, NOSPECS ≥4 and a duration under 3 months. This sample stems from a study of Graves' ophthalmopathy and Graves' hyperthyroidism. For repertoire sequencing, the TCR beta CDR3 regions were amplified from RNA transcripts. HTBI-primed RT-PCR formed the first round, and a multiplex PCR formed the second. TCRdb re-called the multiplex PCR reads with MiXCR, one entry per CDR3 protein. The sample lists 200,000 to 250,000 distinct CDR3 sequences, 20% to 25% occurring once.

This sequence originates from a woman between 50 and 59 years old with Graves' ophthalmopathy. Material for sequencing was peripheral blood. J is TRBJ1-5 and V is TRBV19; tentatively, D is TRBD1 (6 bases). CDR3 sequence (DNA): TGTGCCAGTAGTAGTTCAGGGGTGGCTCAGCCCCAGCATTTT. Translating it yields CASSSSGVAQPQHF.